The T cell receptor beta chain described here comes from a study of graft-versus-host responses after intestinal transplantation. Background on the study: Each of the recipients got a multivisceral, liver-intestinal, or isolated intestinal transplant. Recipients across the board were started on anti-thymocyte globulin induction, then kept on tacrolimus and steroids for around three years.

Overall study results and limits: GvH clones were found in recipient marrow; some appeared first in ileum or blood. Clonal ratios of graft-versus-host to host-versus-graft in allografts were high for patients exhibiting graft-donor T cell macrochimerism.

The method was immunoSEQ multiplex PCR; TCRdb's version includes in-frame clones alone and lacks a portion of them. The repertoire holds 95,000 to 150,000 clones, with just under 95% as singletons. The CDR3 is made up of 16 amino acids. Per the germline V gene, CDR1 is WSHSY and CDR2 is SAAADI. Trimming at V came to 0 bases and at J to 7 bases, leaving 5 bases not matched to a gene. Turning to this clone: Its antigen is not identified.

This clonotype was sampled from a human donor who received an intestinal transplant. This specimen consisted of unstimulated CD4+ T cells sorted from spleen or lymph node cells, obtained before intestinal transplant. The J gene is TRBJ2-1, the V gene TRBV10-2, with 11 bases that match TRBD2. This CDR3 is CASSESVAGGPNEQFF. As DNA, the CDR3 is TGCGCCAGCAGTGAGTCCGTAGCGGGAGGGCCAAATGAGCAGTTCTTC.